Below are 29 T cell receptor beta chains sequenced from a single sample in a study of OX40 agonist ivuxolimab in advanced cancers. Profiled with immunoSEQ multiplex PCR; TCRdb holds only in-frame clones, not every one. This sample has approximately 40,000 clones; about 80% occur once, and the top ten carry approximately 6.9%. The specimen was CD4+ or CD8+ T cells sorted from blood, collected in a trial of the OX40 agonist ivuxolimab. These receptors all stem from an adult with an advanced solid tumor such as melanoma, head and neck, liver or kidney cancer.

The genes are TRBV4-1 and TRBJ1-4; D gene uncertain. Trimming took 6 bases from V and 10 from J, leaving 18 bases between them. Germline V lookup: CDR1 MGHRA, CDR2 YSYEKL. The CDR3 length is 14 residues. The DNA for the CDR3 is TGCGCCAGCAGAAGCCCAGGACCCATAGGAAAACTGTTTTTT. Translation gives CASRSPGPIGKLFF.

This clone was observed a few times. This rearrangement joins TRBV15 to TRBJ1-4; D is perhaps TRBD1 (5 bases). CDR1 is LNHNV and CDR2 is YYDKDF in the germline V gene (reference sequence). CDR3 length: 13 residues. The germline V and J ends were trimmed by 6 bases and 5 bases, with 10 bases remaining between them. Written as DNA, the CDR3 is TGTGCCACCAGTCGGGGGTGGAATGAAAAACTGTTTTTT. Encoded protein: CATSRGWNEKLFF. The complete variable domain, with remaining parts taken from reference TRBV15 and TRBJ1-4, reads DAMVIQNPRYQVTQFGKPVTLSCSQTLNHNVMYWYQQKSSQAPKLLFHYYDKDFNNEADTPDNFQSRRPNTSFCFLDIRSPGLGDTAMYLCATSRGWNEKLFFGSGTQLSVL.

The V and J genes are TRBV4-1 and TRBJ1-1; 7 bases fit TRBD1. The germline gives CDR1 MGHRA, CDR2 YSYEKL. The length of the CDR3 is 16 residues. Trimming at V came to 4 bases and at J to 2 bases, leaving 10 bases not matched to a gene. The CDR3 region is CASSRREGQVNTEAFF. The CDR3 DNA reads as TGCGCCAGCAGCCGACGCGAAGGACAGGTCAACACTGAAGCTTTCTTT.

V gene TRBV5-1 combines with J gene TRBJ2-7, with 7 bases that match TRBD1. The length of the CDR3 is 14 residues. Germline V CDR1 and CDR2: SGHRS, YFSETQ. J lost 6 bases, V lost 4 bases, and 10 bases had no gene match. In nucleotides, the CDR3 is TGCGCCAGCAGCGTCGGACAGGCGACAGGCGAGCAGTACTTC. It translates to CASSVGQATGEQYF.

The chain carries TRBV6-1 and TRBJ2-1; D remains unclear. Trimming took 6 bases from V and 2 from J, leaving 14 bases between them. Germline CDR1 reads MNHNS; CDR2 reads SASEGT. There are 15 residues in the CDR3. The CDR3 DNA reads as TGTGCCAGCAGCGCCGAGGCAGTAACCTACAATGAGCAGTTCTTC. Translation: CASSAEAVTYNEQFF.

This clone was seen once. The chain uses TRBV4-3 and TRBJ2-1; 7 nucleotides line up with TRBD2. The CDR3 has 16 amino acids. Germline CDR1 is LGHNA and CDR2 is YSLEER. The V segment lost 0 bases and the J segment 0 bases; nucleotides outside the gene matches: 2. The CDR3 spells CASSQDERDSYNEQFF. The CDR3 DNA is TGCGCCAGCAGCCAAGATGAGCGGGACTCCTACAATGAGCAGTTCTTC.

The chain is built from TRBV5-1 and TRBJ1-1; 7 nucleotides agree with TRBD1. The CDR3 covers 15 residues. The germline V gene encodes CDR1 SGHRS and CDR2 YFSETQ. With 2 bases clipped from V and 1 base from J, the junction kept 5 bases outside the gene matches. The CDR3 region is CASSLTGQSNTEAFF. The CDR3 DNA sequence: TGCGCCAGCAGCTTAACGGGACAGTCGAACACTGAAGCTTTCTTT. The whole variable domain, filled in from reference TRBV5-1 and TRBJ1-1, reads KAGVTQTPRYLIKTRGQQVTLSCSPISGHRSVSWYQQTPGQGLQFLFEYFSETQRNKGNFPGRFSGRQFSNSRSEMNVSTLELGDSALYLCASSLTGQSNTEAFFGQGTRLTVV.

This sequence joins TRBV6-5 and TRBJ2-1; D gene uncertain. V lost 8 bases to trimming and J lost 0 bases, with 8 bases between them. CDR1 is MNHEY, CDR2 SVGAGI, per germline. CDR3 size: 13 residues. For the CDR3, the DNA is TGTGCCAGCGGCGAGAGCTCCTACAATGAGCAGTTCTTC. It is translated as CASGESSYNEQFF.

This sequence joins TRBV6-1 and TRBJ1-5; D is unresolved. The CDR3 sequence is 13 residues long. The V end was cut by 1 base, the J end by 5 bases, with 6 bases between. Germline CDR1 is MNHNS and CDR2 is SASEGT. In nucleotides, the CDR3 is TGTGCCAGCAGTGAAGGAGGCTATCAGCCCCAGCATTTT. It is translated as CASSEGGYQPQHF.

The chain's CDR3 is CASSLFGGGDSPLHF. DNA of the CDR3: TGTGCCAGCAGCTTATTCGGAGGCGGGGATTCACCCCTCCACTTT. The chain is built from TRBV7-9 and TRBJ1-6; no reliable D call. The CDR3 loop spans 15 amino acids. Germline V gene sequence: CDR1 SEHNR, CDR2 FQNEAQ (reference sequence). Trimming took off 2 bases at V and 8 bases at J, with 13 bases between the two ends.

This sequence joins TRBV5-4 and TRBJ1-2; 7 nucleotides align to TRBD1. CDR1 and CDR2 from the germline V gene are SGHNT and YYREEE (reference sequence). V lost 2 bases and J lost 4; bases outside the gene matches: 8. The CDR3 covers 15 residues. The CDR3 reads CASSFTKAGGYGYTF. The CDR3 DNA reads TGTGCCAGCAGCTTCACTAAAGCAGGGGGCTATGGCTACACCTTC.

The V and J genes are TRBV30 and TRBJ1-4, with 8 nucleotides matching TRBD1. The CDR3 spans 12 residues. Germline CDR1 GTSNPN, CDR2 SVGIG (reference sequence). J lost 7 bases, V lost 7 bases, and 5 bases had no gene match. CDR3: CALGQAPEKLFF. CDR3 coding DNA: TGTGCCTTGGGACAGGCTCCTGAAAAACTGTTTTTT.

The chain is built from TRBV5-4 and TRBJ2-5; tentative D call: TRBD2 (6 bases). V dropped 1 base and J dropped 5 bases, with 15 bases sitting between them. CDR1 SGHNT and CDR2 YYREEE come from the germline V gene (reference sequence). CDR3 length equals 15 residues. The CDR3 coding sequence is TGTGCCAGCAGCTTGATGGTCGGGGGAGAGGAGACCCAGTACTTC. It encodes CASSLMVGGEETQYF.

This rearrangement joins TRBV7-2 to TRBJ2-2; no definite D call. Germline V lookup: CDR1 SGHTA, CDR2 FQGNSA. Between the trimmed V and J ends, which lost 7 bases and 1 base, there was a span of 10 bases. The CDR3 is 14 residues long. Here the CDR3 DNA reads TGTGCCAGCACATACGCACTGAACACCGGGGAGCTGTTTTTT. It yields the protein CASTYALNTGELFF. Supplemented by reference TRBV7-2 and TRBJ2-2, the full variable domain reads GAGVSQSPSNKVTEKGKDVELRCDPISGHTALYWYRQSLGQGLEFLIYFQGNSAPDKSGLPSDRFSAERTGGSVSTLTIQRTQQEDSAVYLCASTYALNTGELFFGEGSRLTVL.

The chain recombines TRBV5-5 with TRBJ1-1; possible D gene TRBD1, 6 bases. The CDR3 is 13 residues long. From germline, CDR1 is SGHKS and CDR2 YYEKEE (reference sequence). With 1 base removed from V and 8 bases from J, the gap between germline ends came to 12 bases. CDR3 sequence: CASSLPTGQEAFF. Here the CDR3 DNA reads TGTGCCAGCAGCTTGCCGACAGGCCAAGAAGCTTTCTTT.

The rearrangement uses TRBV30 and TRBJ2-5; D unresolved. Trimming took 3 bases from V and 1 from J, leaving 12 bases between them. CDR1 and CDR2 (germline): GTSNPN, SVGIG (reference sequence). This CDR3 comprises 14 residues. CDR3 DNA: TGTGCCTGGAGCCCAACCGGGTTCCAAGAGACCCAGTACTTC. It translates to CAWSPTGFQETQYF.

V usage is TRBV9 and J usage is TRBJ2-3, with 8 bases lining up with TRBD2. Germline V lookup: CDR1 SGDLS, CDR2 YYNGEE. This CDR3 region has 14 residues. The trim removed 7 bases at V and 5 bases at J, leaving 9 bases unmatched. The CDR3 protein is CASGPREVVDTQYF. CDR3 coding DNA: TGTGCCAGCGGGCCGCGGGAGGTGGTAGATACGCAGTATTTT.

CDR3 region: CASTHAGTGELFF. CDR3 bases: TGTGCCAGCACCCACGCGGGCACCGGGGAGCTGTTTTTT. J is TRBJ2-2 and V is TRBV25-1; a weak D match, TRBD2 (5 bases). Trimming removed 7 bases at V and 4 bases at J, with 10 bases between. This CDR3 is 13 amino acids long. The germline V gene has CDR1 MGHDK and CDR2 SYGVNS. Looking up the rest from reference TRBV25-1 and TRBJ2-2 gives the full variable domain: EADIYQTPRYLVIGTGKKITLECSQTMGHDKMYWYQQDPGMELHLIHYSYGVNSTEKGDLSSESTVSRIRTEHFPLTLESARPSHTSQYLCASTHAGTGELFFGEGSRLTVL.

The chain has TRBV2 and TRBJ1-4; no clear D gene. Trimming left V 2 bases short and J 6 bases short, with 1 base between. The CDR3 contains 11 residues. Germline V gives CDR1 SNHLY, CDR2 FYNNEI. CDR3 nucleotides: TGTGCCAGCAGTGAATATGAAAAACTGTTTTTT. Translated: CASSEYEKLFF.

CDR3 nucleotides: TGTGCCACCCGAGAGGGTGACTATGGCTACACCTTC. Protein: CATREGDYGYTF. The J gene is TRBJ1-2, the V gene TRBV10-3; no firm D call. The CDR3 length is 12 residues. The V and J ends lost 10 bases and 3 bases respectively, with 12 bases between them. Looked up from germline, CDR1 is ENHRY and CDR2 is SYGVKD.

The J gene is TRBJ2-2, the V gene TRBV7-9, with a weak D call TRBD2 (6 bases). V was shortened by 6 bases and J by 0 bases, with 17 bases between the two germline ends. The CDR3 extends over 17 amino acids. Germline V gives CDR1 SEHNR, CDR2 FQNEAQ (reference sequence). CDR3 sequence reads: CASRRDPGSANTGELFF. The CDR3 region has the DNA TGTGCCAGCAGGCGGGACCCAGGATCTGCGAACACCGGGGAGCTGTTTTTT.

This clone has a handful of counts. CDR3 in amino acids: CASSDWGGSNQPQHF. The DNA for the CDR3 is TGTGCCAGCAGTGACTGGGGGGGAAGCAATCAGCCCCAGCATTTT. This chain connects TRBV2 to TRBJ1-5, with a possible D match to TRBD1 (5 bases). CDR1 and CDR2 (germline): SNHLY, FYNNEI. Deletions cut 3 bases from V and 1 base from J, with 10 bases between. The CDR3 has 15 amino acids.

J is TRBJ2-7 and V is TRBV7-2; TRBD2 might be the D (6 bases). V was trimmed by 1 base and J by 2 bases, leaving 9 bases between them. CDR1 is SGHTA, CDR2 FQGNSA, per germline. The CDR3 totals 14 residues. CDR3 nucleotide sequence: TGTGCCAGCAGCTTAGATGCGGGGACCTACGAGCAGTACTTC. Residues: CASSLDAGTYEQYF.

The gene calls are TRBV19 and TRBJ1-4; D is unresolved. The CDR3 is made up of 18 amino acids. V was trimmed by 6 bases and J by 0 bases, leaving 20 bases between them. Germline CDR1 LNHDA, CDR2 SQIVND (reference sequence). The CDR3 nucleotides read TGTGCCAGTAGCAAAAAGACCGGCCGGTGGGCAACTAATGAAAAACTGTTTTTT. It translates to CASSKKTGRWATNEKLFF.

The rearrangement links TRBV6-7 to TRBJ1-2; 7 nucleotides line up with TRBD1. TRBV6-7 is an ORF, and what it does is uncertain. The junction had 12 bases not matched to a gene; V was cut back by 6 bases and J by 8 bases. This CDR3 comprises 14 residues. Written as DNA, the CDR3 is TGTGCCAGCAGGGAGGACAGGTCTGGCTACGGCTACACCTTC. Protein: CASREDRSGYGYTF.

This chain uses TRBV9 with TRBJ1-1; TRBD1 aligns across 10 bases. V was clipped by 3 bases and J by 9 bases; unmatched bases: 11. This CDR3 is built from 15 residues. CDR1 and CDR2 from the germline V gene are SGDLS and YYNGEE. CDR3 coding DNA: TGTGCCAGCAGCGCCACTACCGGGACAGGGGACAAAGCTTTCTTT. It encodes CASSATTGTGDKAFF.

This clone was recorded once. The V gene is TRBV19, the J gene TRBJ1-2; 7 nucleotides line up with TRBD1. Germline V gene lookup returns CDR1 LNHDA and CDR2 SQIVND (reference sequence). V was pared by 5 bases and J by 3 bases, with 6 bases of the junction left unmatched. This CDR3 spans 14 amino acids. CDR3 protein: CASSPDRVDYGYTF. The CDR3 bases are TGTGCCAGTAGTCCCGACAGGGTGGACTATGGCTACACCTTC.

The rearrangement joins TRBV6-5 to TRBJ1-2; D may be TRBD1 (5 bases). The ends were cut back, 0 bases at V and 8 bases at J, with 13 bases in the middle. This CDR3 is 14 amino acids long. CDR1 MNHEY and CDR2 SVGAGI come from the germline V gene. The CDR3 coding sequence is TGTGCCAGCAGTTACTCCCCGGGGGGGGTAGGCTACACCTTC. Its protein product is CASSYSPGGVGYTF.

The chain combines TRBV13 with TRBJ2-7; TRBD1 might be the D (6 bases). Trimming took 1 base from V and 2 from J, leaving 15 bases between them. Germline CDR1 PRHDT, CDR2 FYEKMQ (reference sequence). The CDR3 runs 16 residues. CDR3 loop: CASSLVAGEVPYEQYF. DNA for the CDR3: TGTGCCAGCAGCTTAGTGGCAGGGGAAGTTCCCTACGAGCAGTACTTC.